This TCR beta chain derives from a study of monozygotic twins with inflammatory bowel disease. TCRdb reanalyzed the 5' RACE reads and collapses them to one entry per CDR3 protein, without DNA. The listing records just under 45,000 distinct CDR3 sequences. CDR1 is DFQATT and CDR2 is SNEGSKA in the germline V gene (reference sequence). The CDR3 sequence is 18 residues long. This receptor was taken from a human donor with ulcerative colitis or Crohn's disease, or a healthy co-twin of an affected twin (not recorded which). V gene TRBV20-1 combines with J gene TRBJ2-1; the D call of TRBD2 rests on TCRdb alone, since no DNA is present to check it. The material sequenced was blood. CDR3 residues: CSASSKRRRVNFYNEQFF.